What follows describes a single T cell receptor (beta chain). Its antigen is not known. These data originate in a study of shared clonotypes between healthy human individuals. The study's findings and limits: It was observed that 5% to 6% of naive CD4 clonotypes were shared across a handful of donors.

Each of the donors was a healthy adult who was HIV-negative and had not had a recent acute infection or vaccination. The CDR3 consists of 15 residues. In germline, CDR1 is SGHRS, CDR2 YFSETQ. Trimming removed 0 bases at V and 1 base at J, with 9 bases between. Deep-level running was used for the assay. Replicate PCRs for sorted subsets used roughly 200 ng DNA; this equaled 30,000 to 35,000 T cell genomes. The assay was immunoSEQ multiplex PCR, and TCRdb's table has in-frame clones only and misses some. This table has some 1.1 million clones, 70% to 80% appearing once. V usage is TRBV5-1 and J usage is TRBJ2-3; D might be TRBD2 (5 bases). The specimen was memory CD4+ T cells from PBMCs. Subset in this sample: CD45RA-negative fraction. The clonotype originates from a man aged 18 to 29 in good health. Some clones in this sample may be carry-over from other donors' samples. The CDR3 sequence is CASSLAGVGTDTQYF. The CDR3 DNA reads TGCGCCAGCAGCTTGGCCGGGGTGGGCACAGATACGCAGTATTTT. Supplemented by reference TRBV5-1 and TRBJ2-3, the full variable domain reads KAGVTQTPRYLIKTRGQQVTLSCSPISGHRSVSWYQQTPGQGLQFLFEYFSETQRNKGNFPGRFSGRQFSNSRSEMNVSTLELGDSALYLCASSLAGVGTDTQYFGPGTRLTVL.